Shown below are 10 T cell receptor beta chains from a single sample sequenced in a study of blood T cell repertoires in COVID-19. Profiling relied on immunoSEQ multiplex PCR, and the TCRdb table lists in-frame clones only, not all of them. The sample records around 170,000 clones, roughly 85% being singletons. The material sequenced was PBMCs or T cells enriched from blood (not recorded which). These receptors all come from a woman under 30 who had recovered from COVID-19.

This chain uses TRBV3-1 (or the pseudogene TRBV3-2) with TRBJ2-3; possible D gene TRBD2, 6 bases. Germline assignment: CDR1 LGHDT and CDR2 YNNKEL (reference sequence). V was pared by 3 bases and J by 4 bases, with 14 bases between. CDR3 length equals 15 residues. CDR3 sequence (DNA): TGTGCCAGCAGCCAGAGGGGACTCCCAGCAGATACGCAGTATTTT. Translating it yields CASSQRGLPADTQYF.

The chain joins TRBV7-9 to TRBJ2-1, with TRBD2 matching over 7 bases. Germline lookup yields CDR1 SEHNR and CDR2 FQNEAQ (reference sequence). The ends lost 8 bases at V and 1 base at J; junction bases unmatched: 5. This CDR3 is 14 amino acids long. The CDR3 region has the DNA TGTGCCAGCGAGGCGGGGGTTTCCTACAATGAGCAGTTCTTC. Its translation is CASEAGVSYNEQFF.

With respect to this clone: No DNA is shown, since the ends of the CDR3 on it are uncertain; the CDR3 is the one TCRdb lists. The chain uses TRBV12-3 or TRBV12-4 and TRBJ1-2. The CDR3 extends over 12 residues, inclusive of both ends. CDR3 in amino acids: CASSSSVYGYTF.

This clone was counted a few times. V and J are TRBV28 and TRBJ1-6; 10 bases map to TRBD1. CDR3 length: 18 residues. V lost 5 bases to trimming and J lost 7 bases; unmatched junction nucleotides: 14. Germline V gene data show CDR1 as MDHEN and CDR2 as SYDVKM. The CDR3 DNA sequence: TGTGCCAGCAGTCGGAAATTAGGGACAGGGGCTTTAAATTCACCCCTCCACTTT. Translation: CASSRKLGTGALNSPLHF.

The chain links TRBV7-3 to TRBJ1-3; no reliable D call. Germline V gene lookup returns CDR1 SGHTA and CDR2 FQGTGA. V was cut by 4 bases and J by 0 bases, with 13 bases left in between. The CDR3 has 16 residues. The CDR3 here is CASSYGLPGSGNTIYF. The DNA of the CDR3 is TGTGCCAGCAGCTACGGACTTCCAGGCTCTGGAAACACCATATATTTT.

The chain recombines TRBV6-5 with TRBJ2-5; TRBD1 is a possible D gene (5 bases). The germline CDR1 and CDR2 sequences are MNHEY and SVGAGI. Trimming took 6 bases from V and 4 from J, leaving 12 bases between them. The CDR3 length is 13 residues. As DNA, the CDR3 is TGTGCCAGCAGCCCAGGGTTGGGAGAGACCCAGTACTTC. Protein product: CASSPGLGETQYF.

The chain employs TRBV27 and TRBJ1-2; a weak D match, TRBD1 (5 bases). Germline CDR1 reads MNHEY; CDR2 reads SMNVEV (reference sequence). The CDR3 extends over 17 amino acids. Trimming took 0 bases from V and 7 from J, leaving 21 bases between them. The CDR3 DNA reads as TGTGCCAGCAGTTTATCGTATTCCGCCGGGCAGGGTGGTGGCTACACCTTC. Translation gives CASSLSYSAGQGGGYTF.

V gene TRBV30 combines with J gene TRBJ1-1; TRBD1 matches 11 bases. CDR3 size: 11 residues. Per the germline V gene, CDR1 is GTSNPN and CDR2 is SVGIG (reference sequence). The CDR3 region has the DNA TGTGGGACAGGGGGCAACACTGAAGCTTTCTTT. The encoded protein is CGTGGNTEAFF.

V is TRBV4-2 and J is TRBJ2-7, with 10 nucleotides matching TRBD2. Germline CDR1 reads LGHNA; CDR2 reads YNFKEQ. The V gene end was trimmed by 4 bases and the J gene end by 2 bases; junction bases not matched to a gene: 5. The CDR3 length is 15 residues. As DNA, the CDR3 is TGTGCCAGCAGCCCCCTTAGCGGGGGGACCTACGAGCAGTACTTC. Translation: CASSPLSGGTYEQYF.

DNA for the CDR3: TGTGCCTGGAGGGGACTAGCGGTCTACGCCGGGGAGCTGTTTTTT. Translating gives CAWRGLAVYAGELFF. J is TRBJ2-2 and V is TRBV30; 11 bases match TRBD2. This CDR3 has 15 residues. Germline V gene data show CDR1 as GTSNPN and CDR2 as SVGIG (reference sequence). The V and J ends lost 3 bases and 6 bases, in that order; junction bases with no gene match: 6.